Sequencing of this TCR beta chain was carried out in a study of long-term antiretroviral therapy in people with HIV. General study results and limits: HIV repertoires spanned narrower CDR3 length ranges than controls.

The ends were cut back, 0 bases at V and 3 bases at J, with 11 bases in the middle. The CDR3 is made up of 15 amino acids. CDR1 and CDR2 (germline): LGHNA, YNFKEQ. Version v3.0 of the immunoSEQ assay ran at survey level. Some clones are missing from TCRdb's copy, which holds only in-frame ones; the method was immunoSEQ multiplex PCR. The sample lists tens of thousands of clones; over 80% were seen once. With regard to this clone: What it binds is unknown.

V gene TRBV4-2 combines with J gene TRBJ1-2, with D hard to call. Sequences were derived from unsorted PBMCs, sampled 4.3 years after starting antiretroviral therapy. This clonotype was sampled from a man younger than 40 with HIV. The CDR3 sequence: CASSQDWGDDYGYTF. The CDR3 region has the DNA TGTGCCAGCAGCCAAGATTGGGGTGACGACTATGGCTACACCTTC.